This T cell receptor (beta chain) appears in the sequencing data of a study of T cells in Graves' hyperthyroidism and ophthalmopathy. Overall study findings and caveats: Most thyroid clonotypes with frequency above 0.001 were detected in blood.

Amplification of TCR beta CDR3 regions was performed using RNA transcripts as template. HTBI primers drove first-round RT-PCR of the TCR CDR3. From the multiplex PCR reads, TCRdb called clonotypes with MiXCR, one entry per CDR3 protein. The sample consists of about 600,000 distinct CDR3 sequences, over 12% of them appearing once. Of note for this clonotype: Its target is not known.

Each diagnosis drew on symptoms, thyroxine, TRAb, thyroid ultrasound and orbital computed tomography findings. Per germline, CDR1 MNHEY and CDR2 SMNVEV (reference sequence). This CDR3 has 16 amino acids. The trim removed 6 bases at V and 1 base at J, leaving 7 bases unmatched. The chain uses TRBV27 and TRBJ2-2, with 8 bases that match TRBD2. Sequenced: blood. The clonotype comes from a young woman with Graves' ophthalmopathy. CDR3 DNA: TGTGCCAGCAGCCCTCGGGGGGGTAGGAACACCGGGGAGCTGTTTTTT. This sequence encodes CASSPRGGRNTGELFF.